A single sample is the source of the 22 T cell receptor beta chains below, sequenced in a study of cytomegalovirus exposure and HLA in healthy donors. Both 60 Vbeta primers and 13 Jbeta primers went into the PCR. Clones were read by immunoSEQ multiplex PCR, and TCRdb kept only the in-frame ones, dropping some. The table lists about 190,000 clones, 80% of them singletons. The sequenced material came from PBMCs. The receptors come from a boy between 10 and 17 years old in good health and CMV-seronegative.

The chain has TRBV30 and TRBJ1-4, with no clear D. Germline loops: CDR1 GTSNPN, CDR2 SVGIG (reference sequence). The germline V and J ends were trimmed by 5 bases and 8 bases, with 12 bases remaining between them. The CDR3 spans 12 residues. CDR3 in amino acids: CAWGRGKEKLFF. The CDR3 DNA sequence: TGTGCCTGGGGACGGGGTAAAGAAAAACTGTTTTTT.

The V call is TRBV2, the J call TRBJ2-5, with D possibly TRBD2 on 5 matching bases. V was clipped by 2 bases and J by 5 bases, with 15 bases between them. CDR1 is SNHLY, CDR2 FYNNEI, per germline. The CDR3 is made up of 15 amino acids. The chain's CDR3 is CASSEFSARGETQYF. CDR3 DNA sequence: TGTGCCAGCAGTGAATTCAGCGCCCGAGGGGAGACCCAGTACTTC.

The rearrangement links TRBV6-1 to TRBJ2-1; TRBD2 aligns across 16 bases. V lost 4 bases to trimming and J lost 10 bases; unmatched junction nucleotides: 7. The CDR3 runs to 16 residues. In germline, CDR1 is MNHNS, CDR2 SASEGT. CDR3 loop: CASSAGLAGGIGEQFF. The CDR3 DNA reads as TGTGCCAGCAGTGCGGGACTAGCGGGGGGGATAGGGGAGCAGTTCTTC.

In nucleotides, the CDR3 is TGTGCCAGCAGGACCGGTGAGGACATCTATGGCTACACCTTC. Its translation: CASRTGEDIYGYTF. The rearrangement joins TRBV6-6 to TRBJ1-2; tentatively, D is TRBD1 (5 bases). With 6 bases removed from V and 4 bases from J, the gap between germline ends came to 15 bases. Germline CDR1 is MNHNY and CDR2 is SVGAGI (reference sequence). This CDR3 spans 14 amino acids.

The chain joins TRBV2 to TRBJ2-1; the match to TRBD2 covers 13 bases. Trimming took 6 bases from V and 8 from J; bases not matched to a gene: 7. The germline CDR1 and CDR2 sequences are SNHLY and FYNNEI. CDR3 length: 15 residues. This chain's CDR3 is CASSQTSGRAHEQFF. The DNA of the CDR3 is TGTGCCAGCAGCCAAACTAGCGGGAGGGCCCATGAGCAGTTCTTC.

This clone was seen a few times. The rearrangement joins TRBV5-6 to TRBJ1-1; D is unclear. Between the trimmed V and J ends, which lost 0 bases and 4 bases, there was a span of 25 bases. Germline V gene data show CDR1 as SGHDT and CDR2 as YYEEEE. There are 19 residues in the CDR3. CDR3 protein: CASSLAPGEASRWGTEAFF. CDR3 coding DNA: TGTGCCAGCAGCTTGGCCCCGGGAGAGGCATCAAGATGGGGCACTGAAGCTTTCTTT.

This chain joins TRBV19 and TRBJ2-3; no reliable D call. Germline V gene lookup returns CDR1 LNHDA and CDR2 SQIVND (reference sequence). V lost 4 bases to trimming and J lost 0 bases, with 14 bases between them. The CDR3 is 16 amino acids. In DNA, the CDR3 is TGTGCCAGTAGTACCCTAAAGCCTTTTAGCACAGATACGCAGTATTTT. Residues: CASSTLKPFSTDTQYF.

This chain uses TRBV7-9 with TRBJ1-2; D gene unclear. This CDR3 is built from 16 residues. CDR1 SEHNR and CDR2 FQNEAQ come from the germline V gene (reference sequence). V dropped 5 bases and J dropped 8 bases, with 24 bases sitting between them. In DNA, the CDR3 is TGTGCCAGCAGCCCCCTGGCCAGCGCTAGCTTTTTGGGCTACACCTTC. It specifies CASSPLASASFLGYTF. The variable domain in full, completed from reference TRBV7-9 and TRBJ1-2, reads DTGVSQNPRHKITKRGQNVTFRCDPISEHNRLYWYRQTLGQGPEFLTYFQNEAQLEKSRLLSDRFSAERPKGSFSTLEIQRTEQGDSAMYLCASSPLASASFLGYTFGSGTRLTVV.

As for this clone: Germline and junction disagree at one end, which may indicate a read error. This CDR3 is CSSSLDGTGFYEQYF. In DNA form, the CDR3 reads TGTTCCAGCAGCTTAGATGGGACAGGCTTCTACGAGCAGTACTTC. V gene TRBV7-9 combines with J gene TRBJ2-7; 8 positions agree with TRBD1. Germline V gene data show CDR1 as SEHNR and CDR2 as FQNEAQ (reference sequence). CDR3 length equals 15 residues. The variable domain in full, with the rest retrieved from reference TRBV7-9 and TRBJ2-7, is DTGVSQNPRHKITKRGQNVTFRCDPISEHNRLYWYRQTLGQGPEFLTYFQNEAQLEKSRLLSDRFSAERPKGSFSTLEIQRTEQGDSAMYLCSSSLDGTGFYEQYFGPGTRLTVT.

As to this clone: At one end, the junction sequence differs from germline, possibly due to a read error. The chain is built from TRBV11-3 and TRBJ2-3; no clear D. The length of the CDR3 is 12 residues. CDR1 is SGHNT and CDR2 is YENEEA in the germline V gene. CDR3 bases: TGTGCCAGCAGCCTTAACACAAATACGCAGTATTTT. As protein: CASSLNTNTQYF.

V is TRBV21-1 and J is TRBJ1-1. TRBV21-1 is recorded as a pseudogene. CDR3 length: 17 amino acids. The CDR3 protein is CASSPPRGGRKNTEAFF. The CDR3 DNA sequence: TGTGCCAGCAGCCCCCCCCGGGGGGGACGTAAGAACACTGAAGCTTTCTTT.

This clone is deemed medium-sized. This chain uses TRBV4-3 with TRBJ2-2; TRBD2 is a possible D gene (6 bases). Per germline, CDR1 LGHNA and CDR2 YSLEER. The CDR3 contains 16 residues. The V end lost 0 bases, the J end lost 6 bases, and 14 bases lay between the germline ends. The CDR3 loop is CASSQDRSGVAGELFF. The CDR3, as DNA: TGCGCCAGCAGCCAAGACCGGTCGGGGGTCGCCGGGGAGCTGTTTTTT.

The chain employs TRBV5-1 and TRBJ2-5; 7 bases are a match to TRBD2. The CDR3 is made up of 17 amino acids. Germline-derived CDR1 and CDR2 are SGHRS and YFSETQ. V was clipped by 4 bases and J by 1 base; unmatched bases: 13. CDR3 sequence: CASSPSRAPSGQETQYF. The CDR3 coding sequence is TGCGCCAGCAGCCCATCCCGGGCCCCTAGCGGCCAAGAGACCCAGTACTTC.

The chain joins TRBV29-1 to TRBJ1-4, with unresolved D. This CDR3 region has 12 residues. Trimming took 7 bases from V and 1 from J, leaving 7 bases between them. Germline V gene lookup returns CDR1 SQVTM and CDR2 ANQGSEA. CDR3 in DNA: TGCAGCGCCGTAGTAACTAATGAAAAACTGTTTTTT. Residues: CSAVVTNEKLFF.

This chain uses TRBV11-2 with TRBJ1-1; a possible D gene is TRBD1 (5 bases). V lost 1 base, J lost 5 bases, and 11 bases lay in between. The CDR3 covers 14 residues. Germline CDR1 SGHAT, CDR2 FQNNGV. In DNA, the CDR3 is TGTGCCAGCAGCTTAGGTCAGGGCTATACTGAAGCTTTCTTT. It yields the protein CASSLGQGYTEAFF. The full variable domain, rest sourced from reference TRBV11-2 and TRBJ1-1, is EAGVAQSPRYKIIEKRQSVAFWCNPISGHATLYWYQQILGQGPKLLIQFQNNGVVDDSQLPKDRFSAERLKGVDSTLKIQPAKLEDSAVYLCASSLGQGYTEAFFGQGTRLTVV.

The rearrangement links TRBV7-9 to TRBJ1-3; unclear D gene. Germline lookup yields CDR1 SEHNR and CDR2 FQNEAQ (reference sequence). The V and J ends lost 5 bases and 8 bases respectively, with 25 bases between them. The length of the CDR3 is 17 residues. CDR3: CASSMSVGRAQEDTIYF. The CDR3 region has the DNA TGTGCCAGCAGCATGAGCGTGGGCCGGGCCCAGGAGGACACCATATATTTT.

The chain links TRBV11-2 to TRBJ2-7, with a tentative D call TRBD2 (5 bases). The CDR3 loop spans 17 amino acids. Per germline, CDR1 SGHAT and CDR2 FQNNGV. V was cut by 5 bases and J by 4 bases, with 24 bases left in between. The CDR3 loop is CASSLRAGSSYGYEQYF. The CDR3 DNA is TGTGCCAGCAGCCTTCGCGCGGGCAGTAGCTACGGTTACGAGCAGTACTTC.

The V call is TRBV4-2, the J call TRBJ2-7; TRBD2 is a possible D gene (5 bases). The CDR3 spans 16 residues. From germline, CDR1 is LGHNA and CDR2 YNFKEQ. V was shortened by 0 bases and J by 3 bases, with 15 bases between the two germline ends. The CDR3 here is CASSQDWKAEFYEQYF. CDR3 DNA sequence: TGTGCCAGCAGCCAAGATTGGAAAGCGGAGTTCTACGAGCAGTACTTC.

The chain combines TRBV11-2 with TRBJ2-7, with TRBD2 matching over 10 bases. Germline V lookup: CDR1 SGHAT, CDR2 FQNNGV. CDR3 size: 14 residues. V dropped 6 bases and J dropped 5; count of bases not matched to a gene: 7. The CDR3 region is CASSFERGGDEQYF. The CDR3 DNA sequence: TGTGCCAGCAGTTTTGAGCGGGGGGGCGACGAGCAGTACTTC.

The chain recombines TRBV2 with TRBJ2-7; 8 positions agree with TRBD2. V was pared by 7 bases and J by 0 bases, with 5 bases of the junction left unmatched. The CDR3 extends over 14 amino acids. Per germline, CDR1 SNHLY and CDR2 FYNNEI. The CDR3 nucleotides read TGTGCCAGCATGGGGCGGGAGGCCTCCTACGAGCAGTACTTC. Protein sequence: CASMGREASYEQYF.

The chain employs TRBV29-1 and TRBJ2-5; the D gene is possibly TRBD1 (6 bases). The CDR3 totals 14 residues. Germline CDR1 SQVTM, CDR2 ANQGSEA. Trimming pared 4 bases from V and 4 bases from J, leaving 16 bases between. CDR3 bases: TGCAGCGTTGGAACAGCAGGGGCAGCAGAGACCCAGTACTTC. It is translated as CSVGTAGAAETQYF.

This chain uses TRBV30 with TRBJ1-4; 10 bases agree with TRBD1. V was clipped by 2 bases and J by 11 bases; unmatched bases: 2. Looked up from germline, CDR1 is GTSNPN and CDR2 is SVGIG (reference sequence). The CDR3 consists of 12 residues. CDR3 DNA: TGTGCCTGGAGTCCGGGACAGGGGAAACTGTTTTTT. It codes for CAWSPGQGKLFF.